The T cell receptor (beta chain) described here comes from a study of STAT5B mutations in CD4+ large granular lymphocyte leukemia. Libraries were prepared by immunoSEQ multiplex PCR; TCRdb keeps only in-frame clonotypes and omits some of them. The sample shows some 23,000 clones, 79% of them seen only once. As to this clone: The antigen is not known.

Findings and limits, study-wide: Roughly a quarter of private leukemic clonotypes occurred rarely in other patients' non-leukemic repertoires. Higher CD4+ than CD8+ T-LGLL clonality might reflect small sample size. CD4-sorted patient repertoires seemed more clonal than healthy CD4+ repertoires.

The sample was CD4+ T cells from blood buffy coats. This TCR was recovered from a human donor in good health.

CDR3 coding DNA: TGTGCCAGTAGTCTCGAGGGACAGACCTACAATGAGCAGTTCTTC. Protein sequence: CASSLEGQTYNEQFF. V is TRBV19 and J is TRBJ2-1; 7 nucleotides agree with TRBD1. This CDR3 spans 15 amino acids. The V segment lost 5 bases and the J segment 2 bases; nucleotides outside the gene matches: 6. Germline assignment: CDR1 LNHDA and CDR2 SQIVND (reference sequence).